Following are 14 T cell receptor beta chains from one sample sequenced in a study of blood T cell repertoires in COVID-19. Sequencing used immunoSEQ multiplex PCR; TCRdb keeps in-frame clones, though not all of them. The sample has 95,000 to 100,000 clones; around 90% are singletons. The sequencing sample was made of peripheral blood. These receptors all come from a human donor with COVID-19, enrolled during active disease. The donor label of this sample is uncertain.

The J gene is TRBJ2-2, the V gene TRBV25-1, with TRBD2 matching 9 bases. CDR3 length equals 14 residues. V dropped 4 bases and J dropped 6; count of bases not matched to a gene: 3. Germline assignment: CDR1 MGHDK and CDR2 SYGVNS. The CDR3 coding sequence is TGTGCCAGCAGTGCTAGCGGGAAGGCCGGGGAGCTGTTTTTT. Its protein is CASSASGKAGELFF.

The chain recombines TRBV7-9 with TRBJ1-2, with TRBD1 matching 7 bases. CDR1 is SEHNR and CDR2 is FQNEAQ in the germline V gene (reference sequence). V lost 7 bases to trimming and J lost 0 bases; unmatched junction nucleotides: 11. There are 16 residues in the CDR3. The CDR3 DNA reads TGTGCCAGCACACAGGGGAAGACGTTAGCTAACTATGGCTACACCTTC. This gives the protein CASTQGKTLANYGYTF.

V and J are TRBV5-1 and TRBJ2-3, with 7 bases aligning to TRBD1. CDR3 size: 14 residues. Germline CDR1 reads SGHRS; CDR2 reads YFSETQ. Trimming removed 0 bases from V and 5 bases from J; junction bases left unmatched: 3. This chain's CDR3 is CASSLGQGVDTQYF. In DNA, the CDR3 is TGCGCCAGCAGCTTGGGACAGGGAGTAGATACGCAGTATTTT.

The chain carries TRBV5-1 and TRBJ2-5, with D possibly matching TRBD1 (5 bases). Germline V lookup: CDR1 SGHRS, CDR2 YFSETQ. This CDR3 is built from 15 residues. The germline V and J ends were trimmed by 1 base and 4 bases, with 14 bases remaining between them. The CDR3 DNA reads TGCGCCAGCAGCTTGAATGTGCAAGGGGCAGAGACCCAGTACTTC. It yields the protein CASSLNVQGAETQYF.

The chain employs TRBV3-1 (or the pseudogene TRBV3-2) and TRBJ2-5, with TRBD2 matching over 12 bases. CDR3 length: 16 amino acids. V shed 0 bases, J shed 3 bases, and the junction held 2 bases outside the gene matches. Germline CDR1 is LGHDT and CDR2 is YNNKEL (reference sequence). CDR3: CASSQERTSGEETQYF. The CDR3 coding sequence is TGTGCCAGCAGCCAAGAGAGGACTAGCGGGGAAGAGACCCAGTACTTC.

The gene calls are TRBV6-2 or TRBV6-3 and TRBJ2-6; TRBD1 aligns across 11 bases. Germline CDR1 reads MNHEY; CDR2 reads SVGEGT. The CDR3 consists of 21 residues. The trim removed 5 bases at V and 2 bases at J, leaving 17 bases unmatched. For the CDR3, the DNA is TGTGCCAGCAGTATTTTTGGTCTCCGGGACAGGGGGTTTACTGGGGCCAACGTCCTGACTTTC. Protein: CASSIFGLRDRGFTGANVLTF.

The chain uses TRBV11-2 and TRBJ2-1, with 7 bases lining up with TRBD1. Looked up from germline, CDR1 is SGHAT and CDR2 is FQNNGV. The ends lost 5 bases at V and 3 bases at J; junction bases unmatched: 7. This CDR3 comprises 15 residues. The CDR3 region is CASSIRDSNYNEQFF. The CDR3 nucleotides are TGTGCCAGCAGCATCCGGGACAGCAACTACAATGAGCAGTTCTTC. Supplemented by reference TRBV11-2 and TRBJ2-1, the full variable domain reads EAGVAQSPRYKIIEKRQSVAFWCNPISGHATLYWYQQILGQGPKLLIQFQNNGVVDDSQLPKDRFSAERLKGVDSTLKIQPAKLEDSAVYLCASSIRDSNYNEQFFGPGTRLTVL.

This chain uses TRBV27 with TRBJ2-1, with 11 positions matching TRBD2. The J segment lost 9 bases and the V segment lost 2 bases, leaving 12 bases of the junction unmatched. CDR1 MNHEY and CDR2 SMNVEV come from the germline V gene (reference sequence). The CDR3 sequence is 17 residues long. The CDR3 is CASSLTHGLAGIGEQFF. The CDR3 nucleotides are TGTGCCAGCAGTTTAACCCACGGACTAGCGGGTATTGGTGAGCAGTTCTTC.

The chain combines TRBV11-3 with TRBJ2-1, with 8 bases aligning to TRBD2. CDR1 and CDR2 from the germline V gene are SGHNT and YENEEA. The CDR3 is made up of 15 amino acids. The junction had 4 bases not matched to a gene; V was cut back by 1 base and J by 5 bases. The CDR3 nucleotides are TGTGCCAGCAGCTTAGTTAGCGGGGTGGACAATGAGCAGTTCTTC. This sequence encodes CASSLVSGVDNEQFF.

V is TRBV6-5 and J is TRBJ1-5; TRBD1 agrees at 8 bases. CDR1 and CDR2 (germline): MNHEY, SVGAGI. The CDR3 has 13 amino acids. The ends lost 5 bases at V and 6 bases at J; junction bases unmatched: 3. The DNA of the CDR3 is TGTGCCAGCAGTCCAGGGGGCGTTCAGCCCCAGCATTTT. Its protein product is CASSPGGVQPQHF.

The rearrangement joins TRBV5-4 to TRBJ2-5; 7 bases align to TRBD2. CDR3 size: 12 residues. CDR1 and CDR2 from the germline V gene are SGHNT and YYREEE (reference sequence). Trimming took 8 bases from V and 2 from J; bases not matched to a gene: 3. CDR3 sequence (DNA): TGTGCCAGAGCGGGGCCTCAAGAGACCCAGTACTTC. Its protein is CARAGPQETQYF. Full variable domain (missing parts from reference TRBV5-4 and TRBJ2-5): ETGVTQSPTHLIKTRGQQVTLRCSSQSGHNTVSWYQQALGQGPQFIFQYYREEENGRGNFPPRFSGLQFPNYSSELNVNALELDDSALYLCARAGPQETQYFGPGTRLLVL.

Here the CDR3 DNA reads TGTGCCAGCAGTCAGGCCCCGATGAACACTGAAGCTTTCTTT. It specifies CASSQAPMNTEAFF. The chain joins TRBV28 to TRBJ1-1; no definite D call. V was shortened by 5 bases and J by 0 bases, with 10 bases between the two germline ends. Germline values: CDR1 MDHEN, CDR2 SYDVKM. This CDR3 region has 14 residues.

The gene calls are TRBV6-5 and TRBJ2-1, with 10 bases fitting TRBD2. The V segment lost 0 bases and the J segment 6 bases; nucleotides outside the gene matches: 5. There are 16 residues in the CDR3. CDR1 and CDR2 from the germline V gene are MNHEY and SVGAGI. The CDR3 loop is CASSYSAAGGFNEQFF. CDR3 sequence (DNA): TGTGCCAGCAGTTACTCGGCAGCGGGAGGGTTCAATGAGCAGTTCTTC.

The chain is built from TRBV23-1 and TRBJ1-1, with TRBD1 matching 7 bases. TRBV23-1 is designated an ORF whose function remains uncertain. V lost 7 bases and J lost 1; bases outside the gene matches: 9. This CDR3 spans 15 amino acids. CDR3 in amino acids: CASTTTGVGNTEAFF. DNA of the CDR3: TGCGCCAGCACAACTACAGGGGTGGGGAACACTGAAGCTTTCTTT.